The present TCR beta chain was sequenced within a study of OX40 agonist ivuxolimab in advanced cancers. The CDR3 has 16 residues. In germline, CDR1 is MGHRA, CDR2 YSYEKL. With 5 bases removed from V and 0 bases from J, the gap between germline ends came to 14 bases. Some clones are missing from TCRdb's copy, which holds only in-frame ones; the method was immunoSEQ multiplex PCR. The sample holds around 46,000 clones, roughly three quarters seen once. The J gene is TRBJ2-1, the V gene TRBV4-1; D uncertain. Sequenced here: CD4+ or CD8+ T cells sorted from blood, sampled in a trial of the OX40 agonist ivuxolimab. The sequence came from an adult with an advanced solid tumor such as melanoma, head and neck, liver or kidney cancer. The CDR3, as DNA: TGCGCCAGCAGCACCCCGTTCTCACGCTCCTACAATGAGCAGTTCTTC. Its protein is CASSTPFSRSYNEQFF.